This is a list of T cell receptor beta chains from one sample in a study of T cell responses to AZD1222 COVID-19 vaccine. The repertoire was sequenced with immunoSEQ multiplex PCR; TCRdb's copy has only in-frame clones and lacks some. The sample records 85,000 to 90,000 clones, roughly nine tenths being singletons. This specimen consisted of peripheral blood, obtained 28 days after the second AZD1222 dose. These receptor sequences come from an adult who received the AZD1222 COVID-19 vaccine. The CDR3 runs from the conserved cysteine through the conserved F or W. D genes are given only for firm matches. Part of the rows lack a size; the others show once, few, many or a class for expanded clones.

j_gene	abundance	v_gene	d_gene	CDR3nt	CDR3aa
TRBJ2-7	NA	TRBV7-9	TRBD1	TGTGCCAGCAGCCCCGTCGGGACAGAAAAAGCTTACGAGCAGTACTTC	CASSPVGTEKAYEQYF
TRBJ2-6	NA	TRBV18	NA	TGTGCCAGCTCACCACCGGGGGCCACCGCTGGGGCCAACGTCCTGACTTTC	CASSPPGATAGANVLTF
TRBJ2-7	NA	TRBV10-2	NA	TGCGCCAGCTCGAGTTTCGGCAGCGTCCGAATTGGGGAGCAGTACTTC	CASSSFGSVRIGEQYF
TRBJ1-6	NA	TRBV5-1	NA	TGCGCCAGTGGGGGACACCTTAATTCACCCCTCCACTTT	CASGGHLNSPLHF
TRBJ2-2	NA	TRBV7-2	TRBD2	TGTGCCAGCAGCCCGAGACTAGCCCACGGGGAGCTGTTTTTT	CASSPRLAHGELFF
TRBJ1-5	NA	TRBV27	TRBD1	TGTGCCAGCAAAGGGACAGGGAACGGGCCCCAGCATTTT	CASKGTGNGPQHF
TRBJ1-1	NA	TRBV10-3	NA	TGTGCCATCAGTGAGGGGGGTCGGCGACCTGAAGCTTTCTTT	CAISEGGRRPEAFF
TRBJ1-1	NA	TRBV18	NA	TGTGCCAGCTCACCACCGAGGAACACTGAAGCTTTCTTT	CASSPPRNTEAFF
TRBJ2-2	NA	TRBV11-3	NA	TGTGCCAGCAGCTTATCGGATGGAGCCCCGGCCGGGGAGCTGTTTTTT	CASSLSDGAPAGELFF
TRBJ1-2	few	TRBV5-8	TRBD1	TGTGCCAGCAGCCGGACAGGGTATGGCTACACCTTC	CASSRTGYGYTF
TRBJ2-7	few	TRBV6-2/TRBV6-3	TRBD1	TGTGCCAGCAGCCCTCCCCCTGGGACAGGAACCTACGAGCAGTACTTC	CASSPPPGTGTYEQYF
TRBJ2-7	NA	TRBV18	TRBD1	TGTGCCAGCTCACCCTTTACGCCGGGACAGGGAGACGAGCAGTACTTC	CASSPFTPGQGDEQYF